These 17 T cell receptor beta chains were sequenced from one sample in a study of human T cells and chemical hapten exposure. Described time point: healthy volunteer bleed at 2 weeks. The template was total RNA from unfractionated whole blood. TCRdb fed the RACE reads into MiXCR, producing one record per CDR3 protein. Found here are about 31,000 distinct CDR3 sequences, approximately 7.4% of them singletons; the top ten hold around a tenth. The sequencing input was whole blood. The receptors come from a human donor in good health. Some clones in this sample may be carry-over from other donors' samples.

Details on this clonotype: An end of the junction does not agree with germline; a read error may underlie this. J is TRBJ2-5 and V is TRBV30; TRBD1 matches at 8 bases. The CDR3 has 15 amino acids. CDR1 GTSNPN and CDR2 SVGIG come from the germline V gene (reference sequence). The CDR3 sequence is CTWSATGAPRETQYF. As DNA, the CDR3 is TGTACCTGGAGTGCGACAGGGGCTCCTCGGGAGACCCAGTACTTC. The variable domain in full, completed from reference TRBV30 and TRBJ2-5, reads SQTIHQWPATLVQPVGSPLSLECTVEGTSNPNLYWYRQAAGRGLQLLFYSVGIGQISSEVPQNLSASRPQDRQFILSSKKLLLSDSGFYLCTWSATGAPRETQYFGPGTRLLVL.

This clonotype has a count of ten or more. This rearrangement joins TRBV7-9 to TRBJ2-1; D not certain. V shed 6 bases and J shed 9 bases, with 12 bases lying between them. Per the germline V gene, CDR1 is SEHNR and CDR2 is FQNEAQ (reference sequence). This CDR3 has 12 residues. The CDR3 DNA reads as TGTGCCAGCAGGGGTAGTGCCGGTGAGCAGTTCTTC. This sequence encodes CASRGSAGEQFF.

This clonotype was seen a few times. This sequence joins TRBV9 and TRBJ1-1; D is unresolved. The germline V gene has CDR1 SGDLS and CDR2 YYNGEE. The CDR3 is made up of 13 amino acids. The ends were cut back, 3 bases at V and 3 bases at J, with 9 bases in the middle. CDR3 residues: CASSGASYTEAFF. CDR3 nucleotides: TGTGCCAGCAGCGGAGCAAGCTACACTGAAGCTTTCTTT.

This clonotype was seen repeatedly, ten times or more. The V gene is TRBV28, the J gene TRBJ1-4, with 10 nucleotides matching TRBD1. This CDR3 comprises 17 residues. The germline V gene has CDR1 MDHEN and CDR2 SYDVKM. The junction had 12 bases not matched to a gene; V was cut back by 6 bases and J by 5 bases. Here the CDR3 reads CASSFGQGGRLNEKLFF. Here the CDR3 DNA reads TGTGCCAGCAGCTTTGGACAGGGGGGTCGATTAAATGAAAAACTGTTTTTT.

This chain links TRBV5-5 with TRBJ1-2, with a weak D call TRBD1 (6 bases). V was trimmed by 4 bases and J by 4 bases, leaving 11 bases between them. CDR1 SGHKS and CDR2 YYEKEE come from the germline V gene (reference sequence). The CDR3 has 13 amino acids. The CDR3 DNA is TGTGCCAGCAGCCCGGACAGCATCTATGGCTACACCTTC. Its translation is CASSPDSIYGYTF.

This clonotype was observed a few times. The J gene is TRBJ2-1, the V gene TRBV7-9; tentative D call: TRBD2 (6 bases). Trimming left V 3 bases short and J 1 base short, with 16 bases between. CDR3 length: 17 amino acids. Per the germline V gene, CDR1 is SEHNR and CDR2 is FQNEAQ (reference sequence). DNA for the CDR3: TGTGCCAGCAGCTTCCGCGGGAATCGAAGATCCTACAATGAGCAGTTCTTC. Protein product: CASSFRGNRRSYNEQFF.

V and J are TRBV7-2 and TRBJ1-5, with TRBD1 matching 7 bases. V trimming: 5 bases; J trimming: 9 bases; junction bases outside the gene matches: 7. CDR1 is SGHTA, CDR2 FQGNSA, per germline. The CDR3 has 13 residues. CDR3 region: CASSPGQVRPQHF. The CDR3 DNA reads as TGTGCCAGCAGCCCTGGACAGGTCAGGCCCCAGCATTTT.

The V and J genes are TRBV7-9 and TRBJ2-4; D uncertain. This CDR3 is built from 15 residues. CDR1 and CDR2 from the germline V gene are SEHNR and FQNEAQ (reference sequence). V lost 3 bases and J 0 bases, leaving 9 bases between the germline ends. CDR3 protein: CASSFGRIAKNIQYF. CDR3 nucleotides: TGTGCCAGCAGCTTTGGCAGGATAGCCAAAAACATTCAGTACTTC.

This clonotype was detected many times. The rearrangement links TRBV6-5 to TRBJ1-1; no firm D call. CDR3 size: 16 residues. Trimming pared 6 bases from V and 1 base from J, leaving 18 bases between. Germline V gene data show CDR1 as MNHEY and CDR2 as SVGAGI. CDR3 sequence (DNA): TGTGCCAGCAGCCTTACGACACTCCACCGGAACACTGAAGCTTTCTTT. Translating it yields CASSLTTLHRNTEAFF.

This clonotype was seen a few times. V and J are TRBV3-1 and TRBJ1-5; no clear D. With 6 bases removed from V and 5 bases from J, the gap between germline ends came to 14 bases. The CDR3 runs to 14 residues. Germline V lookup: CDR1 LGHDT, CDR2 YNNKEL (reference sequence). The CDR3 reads CASSLGRWDQPQHF. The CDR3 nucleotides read TGTGCCAGCAGTCTTGGACGGTGGGATCAGCCCCAGCATTTT.

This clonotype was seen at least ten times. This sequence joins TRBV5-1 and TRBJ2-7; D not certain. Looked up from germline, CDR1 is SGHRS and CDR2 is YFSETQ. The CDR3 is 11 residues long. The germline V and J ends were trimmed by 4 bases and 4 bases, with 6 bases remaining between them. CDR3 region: CASSSEYEQYF. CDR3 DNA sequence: TGCGCCAGCAGCAGCGAATACGAGCAGTACTTC.

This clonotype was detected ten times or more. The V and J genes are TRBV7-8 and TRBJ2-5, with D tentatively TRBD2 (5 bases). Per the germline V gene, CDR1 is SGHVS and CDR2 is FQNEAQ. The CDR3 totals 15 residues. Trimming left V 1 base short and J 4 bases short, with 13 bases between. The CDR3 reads CASSLDSSERETQYF. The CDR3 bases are TGTGCCAGCAGCTTAGATAGTAGCGAGCGAGAGACCCAGTACTTC.

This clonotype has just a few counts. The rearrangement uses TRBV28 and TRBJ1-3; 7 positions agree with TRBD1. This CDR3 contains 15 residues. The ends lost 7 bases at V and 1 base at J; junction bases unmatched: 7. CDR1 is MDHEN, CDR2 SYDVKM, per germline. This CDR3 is CASTSDRVSGNTIYF. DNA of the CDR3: TGTGCCAGCACCTCAGACAGGGTATCTGGAAACACCATATATTTT.

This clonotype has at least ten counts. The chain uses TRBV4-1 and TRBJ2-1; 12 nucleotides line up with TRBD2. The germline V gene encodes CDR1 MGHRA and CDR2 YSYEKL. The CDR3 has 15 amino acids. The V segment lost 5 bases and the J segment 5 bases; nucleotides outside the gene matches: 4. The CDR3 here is CASSTASGGDNEQFF. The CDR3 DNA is TGCGCCAGCAGCACAGCTAGCGGGGGGGACAATGAGCAGTTCTTC.

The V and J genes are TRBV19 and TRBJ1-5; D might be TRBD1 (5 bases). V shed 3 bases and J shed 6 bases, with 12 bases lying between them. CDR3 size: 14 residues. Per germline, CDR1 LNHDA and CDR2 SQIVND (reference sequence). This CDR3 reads CASSIPGRGQPQHF. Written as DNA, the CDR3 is TGTGCCAGTAGTATCCCAGGGCGCGGTCAGCCCCAGCATTTT.

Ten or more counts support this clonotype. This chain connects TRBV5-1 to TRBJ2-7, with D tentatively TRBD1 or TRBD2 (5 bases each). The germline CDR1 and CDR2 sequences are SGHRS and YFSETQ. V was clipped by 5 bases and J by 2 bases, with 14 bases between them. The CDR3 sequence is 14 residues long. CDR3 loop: CASRAGTETYEQYF. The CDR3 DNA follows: TGCGCCAGCAGAGCCGGGACGGAAACCTACGAGCAGTACTTC. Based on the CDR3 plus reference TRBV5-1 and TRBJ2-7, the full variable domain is KAGVTQTPRYLIKTRGQQVTLSCSPISGHRSVSWYQQTPGQGLQFLFEYFSETQRNKGNFPGRFSGRQFSNSRSEMNVSTLELGDSALYLCASRAGTETYEQYFGPGTRLTVT.

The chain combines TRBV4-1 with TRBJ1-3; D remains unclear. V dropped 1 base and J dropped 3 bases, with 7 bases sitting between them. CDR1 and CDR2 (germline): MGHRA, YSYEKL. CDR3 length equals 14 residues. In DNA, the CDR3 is TGCGCCAGCAGCCAAGGGACCCGTGGAAACACCATATATTTT. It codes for CASSQGTRGNTIYF.